The 14 T cell receptor beta chains reported below all come from one sample, sequenced in a study of CXCR3-negative and CXCR3-positive naive CD8 T cells. These receptors are not linked to any known antigen. Whole-study results and caveats: CXCR3-positive naive cells carried more hydrophobic TRB CDR3s than CXCR3-negative ones.

The method, 5' RACE with UMI labels, was used to prepare the TRB cDNA libraries. TCRdb re-called the 5' RACE reads, yielding one record per CDR3 amino acid sequence without DNA. This table lists about 98,000 distinct CDR3 sequences. The sequencing input was naive CXCR3+ CD8+ T cells from blood. The subset here: CD45RO-CCR7+CD27+CD95- naive CD8+ T cells expressing CXCR3 (TNR3+). These receptor sequences come from a human donor in good health. Some clones in this sample may be carry-over from other donors' samples.

V is TRBV5-1 and J is TRBJ2-3; TCRdb gives TRBD2 as the D gene, but with no DNA this cannot be confirmed. The CDR3 totals 15 residues. Germline-derived CDR1 and CDR2 are SGHRS and YFSETQ. The CDR3 loop is CASSSSLAGGHRQYF.

The gene calls are TRBV11-2 and TRBJ2-1. There are 16 residues in the CDR3. CDR1 is SGHAT and CDR2 is FQNNGV in the germline V gene. Here the CDR3 reads CASSLGGSSPYNEQFF.

The CDR3 protein is CASYSGTGGNQPQHF. The rearrangement joins TRBV12-3 or TRBV12-4 to TRBJ1-5; checking the TCRdb D call of TRBD1 is not possible without DNA. This CDR3 is 15 amino acids long.

The V gene is TRBV25-1, the J gene TRBJ1-5; checking the TCRdb D call of TRBD1 is not possible without DNA. Germline V gene lookup returns CDR1 MGHDK and CDR2 SYGVNS. The CDR3 is 13 amino acids. The CDR3 protein is CASSVSGTQPQHF.

V usage is TRBV6-5 and J usage is TRBJ2-7; TCRdb's D call, TRBD1, is unchecked because there is no DNA. The CDR3 consists of 16 residues. Germline CDR1 and CDR2: MNHEY and SVGAGI. CDR3 region: CASSYSSGEAEYEQYF.

V and J are TRBV12-3 or TRBV12-4 and TRBJ2-7. CDR3 length: 15 residues. The CDR3 sequence is CASSPFSSSDYEQYF.

This rearrangement joins TRBV27 to TRBJ2-7; TCRdb reports TRBD1, a call that lacks DNA to check it against. The CDR3 sequence is 13 residues long. Germline-derived CDR1 and CDR2 are MNHEY and SMNVEV (reference sequence). CDR3 residues: CASSPGQIYEQYF.

The gene calls are TRBV6-2 or TRBV6-3 and TRBJ2-3; TCRdb returns TRBD2, unconfirmable since there is no DNA. CDR1 and CDR2 from the germline V gene are MNHEY and SVGEGT. CDR3 size: 16 residues. CDR3 sequence reads: CASHPAKTFYTDTQYF.

The chain couples TRBV14 to TRBJ2-2; TCRdb designates TRBD1, a call that cannot be tested without DNA. The CDR3 length is 16 residues. Germline V gene lookup returns CDR1 SGHDN and CDR2 FVKESK. The CDR3: CASSQEVRGYTGELFF.

The chain has TRBV7-3 and TRBJ2-3; with no DNA, the TCRdb D assignment of TRBD1 cannot be verified. CDR1 is SGHTA and CDR2 is FQGTGA in the germline V gene. The length of the CDR3 is 15 residues. The CDR3 here is CASSSPDRAIDTQYF.

The genes are TRBV7-7 and TRBJ2-4. The CDR3 loop spans 13 amino acids. Germline V gene sequence: CDR1 SSHAT, CDR2 FNYEAQ (reference sequence). CDR3 residues: CASNKKTINIQYF.

Here the CDR3 reads CASSHPGRQPEADTQYF. V is TRBV4-1 and J is TRBJ2-3; TCRdb selects TRBD2, and the lack of DNA leaves this call unchecked. The length of the CDR3 is 17 residues. Germline CDR1 MGHRA, CDR2 YSYEKL.

V is TRBV27 and J is TRBJ1-1; lacking DNA, the TRBD1 call made by TCRdb goes unchecked. CDR1 and CDR2 (germline): MNHEY, SMNVEV (reference sequence). There are 16 residues in the CDR3. CDR3 amino acids: CASSLAWDRANTEAFF.

The chain employs TRBV6-6 and TRBJ2-7; TCRdb's D gene call, TRBD2, goes unchecked for lack of DNA. The CDR3 extends over 15 amino acids. The V gene's germline CDR1 is MNHNY and CDR2 SVGAGI (reference sequence). This CDR3 reads CASSYVSALGYEQYF.